This T cell receptor beta chain was recorded in a study of T cell responses to AZD1222 COVID-19 vaccine. Measured with immunoSEQ multiplex PCR; TCRdb has only the in-frame clones, and not every one. The sample lists fewer than 120,000 clones; approximately 94% were seen once. CDR1 SGHVS and CDR2 FQNEAQ come from the germline V gene. V was shortened by 2 bases and J by 5 bases, with 15 bases between the two germline ends. There are 15 residues in the CDR3. As to this clone: The target antigen is unknown.

Study-wide points: Close to half of all spike-specific TCRs reportedly target regions of the variants that are unmutated. Dominant at 160-218 and 743-854, vaccine-associated CD4 TCRs also spanned spike. Following two doses of AZD1222, Spike-specific TCR breadth and depth rose.

Source: peripheral blood, taken 28 days after the second AZD1222 dose. This sequence originates from an adult who received the AZD1222 COVID-19 vaccine. V gene TRBV7-8 combines with J gene TRBJ1-1; no clear D gene. This CDR3 is CASSLIGTLRTEAFF. The DNA of the CDR3 is TGTGCCAGCAGCTTAATTGGCACCCTGAGGACTGAAGCTTTCTTT. Variable domain in full (rest from reference TRBV7-8 and TRBJ1-1): GAGVSQSPRYKVAKRGQDVALRCDPISGHVSLFWYQQALGQGPEFLTYFQNEAQLDKSGLPSDRFFAERPEGSVSTLKIQRTQQEDSAVYLCASSLIGTLRTEAFFGQGTRLTVV.